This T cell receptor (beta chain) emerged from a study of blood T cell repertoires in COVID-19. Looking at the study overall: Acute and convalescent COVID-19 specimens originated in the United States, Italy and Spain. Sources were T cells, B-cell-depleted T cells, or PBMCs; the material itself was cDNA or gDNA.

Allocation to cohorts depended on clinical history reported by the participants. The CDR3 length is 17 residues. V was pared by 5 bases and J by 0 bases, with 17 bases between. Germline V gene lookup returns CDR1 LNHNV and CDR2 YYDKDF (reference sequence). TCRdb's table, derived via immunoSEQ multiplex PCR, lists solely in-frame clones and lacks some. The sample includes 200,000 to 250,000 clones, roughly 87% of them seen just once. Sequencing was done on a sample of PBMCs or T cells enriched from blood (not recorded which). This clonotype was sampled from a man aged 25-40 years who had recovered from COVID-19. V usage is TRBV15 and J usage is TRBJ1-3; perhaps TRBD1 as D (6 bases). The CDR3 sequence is CATSRVRGESSGNTIYF. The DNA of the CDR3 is TGTGCCACCAGCCGCGTCAGGGGTGAGAGCTCTGGAAACACCATATATTTT.